The next 4 T cell receptor beta chains were all read from a single sample in a study of identical twins. TCRdb re-called the 5' RACE reads with MiXCR, one entry per CDR3 protein. The table records about 690,000 distinct CDR3 sequences, around 6.1% of them present only once. Sequenced material: naive T cells sorted from blood. Receptors were obtained from a man younger than 30 in good health.

This clonotype was detected only a few times. This chain connects TRBV10-3 to TRBJ1-2; 10 bases are a match to TRBD1. The trim removed 0 bases at V and 3 bases at J, leaving 7 bases unmatched. The germline V gene has CDR1 ENHRY and CDR2 SYGVKD. This CDR3 is built from 17 residues. The CDR3 DNA reads TGTGCCATCAGTGAGTCGTATGACAGGGGGCGAGACTATGGCTACACCTTC. This translates into CAISESYDRGRDYGYTF.

In its sample, this clonotype was seen many times. This chain links TRBV7-2 with TRBJ2-2, with 9 bases identical to TRBD2. Germline values: CDR1 SGHTA, CDR2 FQGNSA. The CDR3 has 15 amino acids. The V gene end was trimmed by 1 base and the J gene end by 7 bases; junction bases not matched to a gene: 4. DNA for the CDR3: TGTGCCAGCAGCTTAGTAGCGGGAGCGAGCGGGGAGCTGTTTTTT. Protein: CASSLVAGASGELFF.

Worth noting for this clonotype: At one end, the junction sequence differs from germline, possibly due to a read error. This rearrangement joins TRBV6-6 to TRBJ2-1; D gene unclear. The CDR3 extends over 11 amino acids. Germline CDR1 reads MNHNY; CDR2 reads SVGAGI (reference sequence). In nucleotides, the CDR3 is TGTGCCAGCCGATCCTACAATGAGCGGTTCTTC. It is translated as CASRSYNERFF.

This clonotype was recorded at least ten times. The J gene is TRBJ2-7, the V gene TRBV27, with unresolved D. Germline V gene data show CDR1 as MNHEY and CDR2 as SMNVEV (reference sequence). The ends were cut back, 1 base at V and 3 bases at J, with 13 bases in the middle. CDR3 length equals 15 residues. CDR3 coding DNA: TGTGCCAGCAGTTTATTGGCCCGGATAAACTACGAGCAGTACTTC. As protein: CASSLLARINYEQYF.